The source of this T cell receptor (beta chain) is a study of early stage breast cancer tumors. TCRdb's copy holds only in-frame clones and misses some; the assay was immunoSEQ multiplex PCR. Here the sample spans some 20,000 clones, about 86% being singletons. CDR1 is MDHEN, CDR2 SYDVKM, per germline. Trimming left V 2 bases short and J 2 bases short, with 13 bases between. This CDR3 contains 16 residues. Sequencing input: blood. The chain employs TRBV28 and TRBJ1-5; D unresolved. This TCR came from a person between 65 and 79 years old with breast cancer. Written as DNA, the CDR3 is TGTGCCAGCAGTTTAAGCAGACTTCTACGCAATCAGCCCCAGCATTTT. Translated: CASSLSRLLRNQPQHF.